This T cell receptor (beta chain) was documented in a study of naive and memory T cell subsets (dated by TCRdb to about 2017). Describing the broader study: Sorted naive and memory T cell subsets from peripheral blood were analyzed in the study using a UMI-based, open-source pipeline for TCR alpha and beta sequencing. Complete agreement was observed between the functional CMV T cell responses and the IgG serology results. RNA was DNase-treated and reverse transcribed with TCR constant-region primers, mostly using SuperScript III.

TCR alpha and beta chain libraries were amplified separately from the second PCR step onward. To determine each donor's CMV status, fresh PBMCs were stimulated overnight with CMV viral lysate, and IFNgamma production from CD4+ T cells was then assessed. CD4 T cells were positively selected using Miltenyi beads, after which CD8 T cells were positively selected from the CD4-negative fraction. Cells stained for CD3, CD4, CD8, CD45RA, CD27 and a live/dead dye were sorted on a BD Aria II into four subsets by CD45RA and CD27. A few healthy volunteers provided blood, and each donor's sample was split into CD4 and CD8 T cells and then further divided into four differentiation subsets. Approximately 130 ml of peripheral blood was drawn per donor, and PBMC were isolated by Ficoll-Paque PLUS density-gradient centrifugation. The sorted cells were lysed in RLT buffer, after which RNA was extracted using a Qiagen RNeasy kit and kept at -80 degrees C.

This clonotype was counted between two and nine times. No cognate antigen has been identified for it. Base qualities are not at hand, and no much larger clone is one base apart. Receptor amplification or capture employed UMI-ligation and nested PCR. To cover both TRBC1 and TRBC2, the beta constant-region primer consisted of an equimolar mix of two oligonucleotides. A single-stranded oligonucleotide containing the SP2 primer and a 12-nucleotide UMI was joined to the 3' end of the cDNA by T4 RNA ligase 1. The ligated cDNA went through four rounds of PCR with nested alpha and beta constant-region primers together with the SP2 primer. Incubation of the ligation reaction lasted roughly 20-24 hours at 16 degrees C. PCR2 was usually performed as a SYBR Green qPCR and halted at a preset threshold so that over-amplification would not occur. Agencourt AMPure XP magnetic beads were used for all purifications after the first. Library amounts were measured by Qubit and library quality was assessed on a TapeStation, where the main peak was expected at around 650 bp. Sequencing of the pooled libraries was done on an Illumina MiSeq using v2 2x251 paired-end kits, which typically yielded roughly 0.9-2.2 million reads per sample. Libraries were pooled at 4 nM per sample, and 5-7% PhiX was added to improve cluster recognition. The authors processed their data as follows. Decombinator assigned V and J genes to Demultiplexor-processed FASTQ reads by tag matching, allowing a single base-pair mismatch. Collapsinator relied on UMIs to fix sequencing errors as well as frequency errors caused by PCR heterogeneity. TCRs were translated and CDR3s were extracted from the conserved cysteine to the FGXG phenylalanine by CDR3Translator, with non-productive sequences being flagged. Gini, Shannon entropy and inverse Simpson indices were calculated on repertoires that had been subsampled to equal numbers of UMI-defined TCRs. Within the linear range, a power law was fitted to clonotype abundance distributions using maximum likelihood. When run on a single naive CD8 sample, MIGEC and the pipeline yielded similar UMI counts, similar unique TCR numbers and similar clonal distributions. The repertoires were searched for 7,322 CMV-associated CDR3 sequences that had been compiled from VDJdb and a published dataset. TCRdb handled the public reads itself, with Q25 trimming in fastp and clone calling in MiXCR, and kept productive beta chains. Under each unique CDR3 protein, matching rows form one entry showing the most common genes and DNA. It is TCRdb's table, rather than the study itself, that gives the V and J calls and clone size. The sample table records 75,000 to 85,000 distinct CDR3 sequences; around 14% of these occur just once. 0.7% to 0.95% of the sample comes from the top ten.

V lost 4 bases and J lost 7 bases; the stretch between them is 11 bases long. The germline V gene (reference sequence) sets CDR1 to DFQATT and CDR2 to SNEGSKA. The CDR3 runs 12 residues from the cysteine to the phenylalanine. Of all the DNA, just the CDR3 is kept, 36 bases in frame from base 1. The paper's findings and limits, for the study overall: The repertoire findings for the naive and memory subsets could not be validated, as no ground truth was available. In both CD4 and CD8 cells, going from naive through CM, EM and EMRA, the Gini index went up while Shannon and inverse Simpson diversity went down. RNA-based TCR counts may be affected by expression changes linked to T cell activation and differentiation. A clonotype was defined as a single alpha or beta chain sequence rather than as a paired alpha/beta receptor. After error correction, only a single occurrence was seen for over 95% of naive TCR sequences, so much steeper abundance distributions were produced than in memory subsets. TCR abundance followed a power law whose exponent differed between naive and memory subsets but was consistent across the three individuals.

The sequenced sample was central memory CD4+ T cells from blood. What this sample's cell subset or site label stands for: central memory, CD45RA- CD27+. Recombination joined TRBV20-1 with TRBJ2-1; the D gene cannot be resolved reliably. The source is a human donor in good health. The CDR3 region: CSATTPGNEQFF. The nucleotide sequence reads TGCAGTGCTACCACGCCGGGTAATGAGCAGTTCTTC.